This entry lists 22 T cell receptor beta chains sequenced from one sample in a study of T-cell reconstitution after alpha-beta-depleted transplantation in children. This sample's TCRbeta library carried unique molecular identifier barcodes. TCRdb re-derived calls from the PCR reads in MiXCR, one entry per CDR3 protein. This sample has around 670,000 distinct CDR3 sequences, with roughly 13% found just once. This specimen consisted of PBMCs, obtained before TCRalphabeta/CD19-depleted stem cell transplant. These receptors all come from a girl aged 2 to 9 with congenital amegakaryocytic thrombocytopenia, due to receive a stem cell transplant.

Points on this clonotype: One junction end does not reproduce the germline sequence, and a read error may be involved. The gene calls are TRBV12-3 or TRBV12-4 and TRBJ2-7; D remains unclear. The CDR3 contains 15 residues. CDR3 loop: CVSSPLISPAREQYF. In DNA, the CDR3 is TGTGTCAGCAGTCCGCTTATTAGCCCCGCTCGGGAGCAGTACTTC.

The V call is TRBV28, the J call TRBJ1-2; no firm D call. The germline gives CDR1 MDHEN, CDR2 SYDVKM. This CDR3 is 14 amino acids long. V was pared by 4 bases and J by 0 bases, with 9 bases between. In DNA form, the CDR3 reads TGTGCCAGCAGTTCGGGCGAAACTAACTATGGCTACACCTTC. This translates into CASSSGETNYGYTF.

This clonotype was detected ten times or more. This chain uses TRBV9 with TRBJ1-2; D is undetermined. Trimming removed 0 bases at V and 8 bases at J, with 14 bases between. The CDR3 runs 14 residues. The germline gives CDR1 SGDLS, CDR2 YYNGEE. This CDR3 is CASSVDRGGIGYTF. The DNA for the CDR3 is TGTGCCAGCAGCGTAGATCGCGGAGGGATAGGCTACACCTTC.

There are many counts of this clonotype. V gene TRBV7-9 combines with J gene TRBJ2-1; tentatively, D is TRBD1 (5 bases). The germline V gene encodes CDR1 SEHNR and CDR2 FQNEAQ (reference sequence). The CDR3 runs 13 residues. Trimming cost V 5 bases and J 5 bases, with 10 bases left between them. CDR3 nucleotides: TGTGCCAGCAGCGCGGACAACCACAATGAGCAGTTCTTC. It specifies CASSADNHNEQFF.

There are many counts of this clonotype. The J gene is TRBJ1-6, the V gene TRBV10-3; D unclear. This CDR3 comprises 13 residues. Germline CDR1 is ENHRY and CDR2 is SYGVKD. V dropped 6 bases and J dropped 9 bases, with 12 bases sitting between them. DNA for the CDR3: TGTGCCATCAGGACTAAGGACGGTTCACCCCTCCACTTT. Encoded protein: CAIRTKDGSPLHF.

The chain employs TRBV6-5 and TRBJ1-4; D remains unclear. From germline, CDR1 is MNHEY and CDR2 SVGAGI. V was shortened by 6 bases and J by 11 bases, with 10 bases between the two germline ends. The CDR3 totals 11 residues. The CDR3 nucleotides are TGTGCCAGCAGCGATCGCGGGAAACTGTTTTTT. It encodes CASSDRGKLFF.

This clonotype was detected a few times. The CDR3: CASSFQDRAWREYEQYF. The CDR3 DNA follows: TGTGCCAGCAGTTTTCAGGACAGGGCATGGCGAGAATACGAGCAGTACTTC. J is TRBJ2-7 and V is TRBV28; the match to TRBD1 covers 8 bases. The CDR3 runs 17 residues. V dropped 3 bases and J dropped 4; count of bases not matched to a gene: 14. Germline V gene sequence: CDR1 MDHEN, CDR2 SYDVKM.

This clonotype was detected ten times or more. The V call is TRBV20-1, the J call TRBJ1-1; 7 bases align to TRBD1. The V gene's germline CDR1 is DFQATT and CDR2 SNEGSKA (reference sequence). This CDR3 has 11 residues. The V segment lost 6 bases and the J segment 7 bases; nucleotides outside the gene matches: 5. CDR3 in amino acids: CSARDRLEAFF. CDR3 bases: TGCAGTGCAAGGGACAGACTTGAAGCTTTCTTT.

This clonotype was seen repeatedly, ten times or more. The chain is built from TRBV20-1 and TRBJ2-3; the match to TRBD2 covers 13 bases. The CDR3 totals 15 residues. V was clipped by 5 bases and J by 5 bases; unmatched bases: 7. Germline assignment: CDR1 DFQATT and CDR2 SNEGSKA (reference sequence). The CDR3, as DNA: TGCAGTGCTCTCCGACTAGCGGGGGGTCAAGATACGCAGTATTTT. Translating gives CSALRLAGGQDTQYF.

Comments on this clonotype: Germline and junction disagree at one end, which may indicate a read error. This sequence joins TRBV5-1 and TRBJ2-7; 8 positions match TRBD1. Looked up from germline, CDR1 is SGHRS and CDR2 is YFSETQ. This CDR3 has 17 amino acids. The CDR3 protein is CASSLEVGTGLSYEQYF. The CDR3 region has the DNA TGCGCCAGCAGCTTGGAAGTTGGGACAGGCCTTTCCTATGAGCAGTACTTC.

This clonotype was seen ten or more times. The chain combines TRBV12-5 with TRBJ2-1; D gene uncertain. Germline assignment: CDR1 LGHNT and CDR2 FRNRAP. The germline V and J ends were trimmed by 0 bases and 6 bases, with 18 bases remaining between them. This CDR3 has 17 amino acids. The CDR3 region has the DNA TGTGCTAGTGGTTTGGTATTTCCTATATCCCAATTCAATGAGCAGTTCTTC. This encodes CASGLVFPISQFNEQFF.

Ten or more counts support this clonotype. V is TRBV12-3 or TRBV12-4 and J is TRBJ1-2; 7 positions agree with TRBD1. This CDR3 comprises 15 residues. V lost 5 bases and J lost 4; bases outside the gene matches: 10. The CDR3 reads CASSLLRTGLYGYTF. The CDR3 bases are TGTGCCAGCAGTCTTCTTCGGACAGGACTCTATGGCTACACCTTC.

CDR3 loop: CATSITGAIYEQYF. CDR3 bases: TGTGCCACCAGCATAACAGGGGCAATATACGAGCAGTACTTC. This chain uses TRBV15 with TRBJ2-7, with 7 bases matching TRBD1. Trimming cost V 4 bases and J 4 bases; bases outside gene matches: 7. CDR1 is LNHNV, CDR2 YYDKDF, per germline (reference sequence). The CDR3 has 14 residues.

This clonotype has a count of ten or more. CDR3 protein: CASSPATQPTYNEQFF. The CDR3 nucleotides are TGTGCCAGCAGCCCGGCTACCCAACCTACCTACAATGAGCAGTTCTTC. The chain joins TRBV11-2 to TRBJ2-1; D remains unclear. Germline-derived CDR1 and CDR2 are SGHAT and FQNNGV. The CDR3 sequence is 16 residues long. V lost 5 bases, J lost 2 bases, and 16 bases lay in between. The full variable domain, with the rest looked up from reference TRBV11-2 and TRBJ2-1, is EAGVAQSPRYKIIEKRQSVAFWCNPISGHATLYWYQQILGQGPKLLIQFQNNGVVDDSQLPKDRFSAERLKGVDSTLKIQPAKLEDSAVYLCASSPATQPTYNEQFFGPGTRLTVL.

This clonotype has only a few counts. CDR3 protein: CSVRPGQGRYEQYF. CDR3 in DNA: TGCAGCGTCCGCCCGGGACAGGGGCGCTACGAGCAGTACTTC. The chain employs TRBV29-1 and TRBJ2-7; 10 nucleotides align to TRBD1. V shed 6 bases, J shed 3 bases, and the junction held 8 bases outside the gene matches. The germline V gene encodes CDR1 SQVTM and CDR2 ANQGSEA. There are 14 residues in the CDR3.

This clonotype was found a few times. The rearrangement joins TRBV18 to TRBJ1-2; D is possibly TRBD1 (6 bases). CDR3 length: 13 amino acids. The germline V gene has CDR1 KGHSH and CDR2 LQKENI. The V and J ends lost 3 bases and 6 bases respectively, with 11 bases between them. The CDR3 region is CASSPFSGDGYTF. CDR3 DNA sequence: TGTGCCAGCTCACCCTTCTCAGGGGATGGCTACACCTTC.

This clonotype was counted at least ten times. This sequence joins TRBV7-9 and TRBJ2-1, with TRBD1 as a possible D gene (6 bases). CDR3 size: 15 residues. Germline V gene lookup returns CDR1 SEHNR and CDR2 FQNEAQ (reference sequence). The germline V and J ends were trimmed by 6 bases and 5 bases, with 17 bases remaining between them. Here the CDR3 reads CASSLRGTSHNEQFF. CDR3 DNA: TGTGCCAGCAGTCTTAGGGGGACGTCACACAATGAGCAGTTCTTC.

The chain carries TRBV20-1 and TRBJ2-1, with D perhaps TRBD1 (6 bases). The ends were cut back, 6 bases at V and 8 bases at J, with 20 bases in the middle. There are 14 residues in the CDR3. The germline gives CDR1 DFQATT, CDR2 SNEGSKA (reference sequence). In nucleotides, the CDR3 is TGCAGTGCCTACAGGGTCCCCCAATGGTATGAGCAGTTCTTC. It yields the protein CSAYRVPQWYEQFF.

This clonotype appeared a few times. The rearrangement uses TRBV5-1 and TRBJ2-5; D perhaps matches TRBD2 (5 bases). Germline loops: CDR1 SGHRS, CDR2 YFSETQ. The CDR3 is made up of 14 amino acids. Trimming took 4 bases from V and 0 from J, leaving 10 bases between them. The CDR3 DNA follows: TGCGCCAGCAGCCACGGGGAGTACCAAGAGACCCAGTACTTC. This translates into CASSHGEYQETQYF.

The J gene is TRBJ2-1, the V gene TRBV5-1; D is unclear. This CDR3 contains 13 residues. Germline V gene sequence: CDR1 SGHRS, CDR2 YFSETQ. V was clipped by 0 bases and J by 9 bases, with 10 bases between them. As DNA, the CDR3 is TGCGCCAGCAGCTTGGAGCCATTGGTTGAGCAGTTCTTC. This encodes CASSLEPLVEQFF. Using reference TRBV5-1 and TRBJ2-1 for the parts outside the CDR3, the full variable domain is KAGVTQTPRYLIKTRGQQVTLSCSPISGHRSVSWYQQTPGQGLQFLFEYFSETQRNKGNFPGRFSGRQFSNSRSEMNVSTLELGDSALYLCASSLEPLVEQFFGPGTRLTVL.

Many counts were recorded for this clonotype. This chain joins TRBV29-1 and TRBJ1-1; TRBD1 might be the D (5 bases). The CDR3 contains 10 residues. Trimming shortened V by 7 bases and J by 3 bases, and 6 bases separated the two germline ends. Germline lookup yields CDR1 SQVTM and CDR2 ANQGSEA. In DNA, the CDR3 is TGCAGCGCGGGGGACACTGAAGCTTTCTTT. It is translated as CSAGDTEAFF.

A note on this clonotype: A read error is possible here, since a much larger clone lies one base away. The chain has TRBV6-4 and TRBJ2-7; D unresolved. V was trimmed by 2 bases and J by 5 bases, leaving 13 bases between them. CDR1 and CDR2 from the germline V gene are MRHNA and SNTAGT. The CDR3 spans 14 residues. The chain's CDR3 is CASSDIKGDHEQYF. For the CDR3, the DNA is TGTGCCAGCAGTGACATTAAGGGTGACCACGAGCAGTACTTC.